Described below is a single TCR beta chain sequence and its context. The antigen remains undetermined. Given a much more abundant clone one base away, this may be a read error. It was with 32 V and 13 J primers that multiplex PCR amplified TCR beta CDR3. TCRdb called the multiplex PCR reads again in MiXCR, with one record for every CDR3 protein. In the table there are around 15,000 distinct CDR3 sequences, 28% of which are singletons. This specimen belongs to a study of immune heterogeneity within non-small cell lung tumors. Study background: There was 1 tumor not otherwise specified, along with around eleven non-squamous carcinomas and a few squamous cell carcinomas. Study outcomes and limitations: Identical dominant CDR3 beta clonotypes were found recurring across a patient's tumor sites, along with site-unique high-frequency clones.

CDR1 is GTSNPN and CDR2 is SVGIG in the germline V gene (reference sequence). The CDR3 consists of 14 residues. V was trimmed by 2 bases and J by 10 bases, leaving 21 bases between them. For each sample, template was 450 to 750 ng of bulk tumor genomic DNA. Several widely spaced biopsies per primary tumor were taken during surgery. These patients got curative surgery after being newly diagnosed with untreated non-small cell lung cancer. Everyone who gave samples had just been diagnosed with non-small cell lung cancer and was having surgery with curative intent. The sequencing input was lung tumor tissue. This chain connects TRBV30 to TRBJ2-7, with D tentatively TRBD1 (6 bases). This clonotype originated in a man aged 35-49 years with non-small cell lung cancer. CDR3 sequence (DNA): TGTGCCTGGAGTCGAACAGGGAATTCCCTCGACCAGTACTTC. It translates to CAWSRTGNSLDQYF. The full variable domain, its missing parts supplied by reference TRBV30 and TRBJ2-7, is SQTIHQWPATLVQPVGSPLSLECTVEGTSNPNLYWYRQAAGRGLQLLFYSVGIGQISSEVPQNLSASRPQDRQFILSSKKLLLSDSGFYLCAWSRTGNSLDQYFGPGTRLTVT.